The 4 T cell receptor beta chains given below trace back to one sample, sequenced in a study of molecular identifiers for immune sequencing clone quantification. A single record per CDR3 protein comes from TCRdb applying MiXCR to the PCR reads. The sample lists approximately 550,000 distinct CDR3 sequences; about 25% were seen once. The sample comprised naive CD8+ T cells from blood, with Jurkat cell RNA spiked in. Subset of the sample: FACS-sorted CD8+CD4-CCR7+CD45RA+ naive T cells. These receptors were taken from a human donor in good health. Some libraries in this study had Jurkat cell RNA spiked in.

Concerning this clonotype itself: A much larger clone differs from this one at a single base, so this may be a read error. Likely a read error: the CDR3 ends without its conserved phenylalanine or tryptophan. The chain has TRBV19 and TRBJ2-2; D is unclear. Trimming pared 3 bases from V and 4 bases from J, leaving 3 bases between. Germline CDR1 reads LNHDA; CDR2 reads SQIVND (reference sequence). The CDR3 length is 12 residues. The CDR3 DNA sequence: TGTGCCAGTAGTATGGTCACCGGGGAGCTGTTTCTT. Amino acid sequence: CASSMVTGELFL.

This chain uses TRBV24-1 with TRBJ2-1; 7 nucleotides line up with TRBD1. J was trimmed by 12 bases and V by 2 bases; bases with no gene match: 21. This CDR3 comprises 18 residues. Per the germline V gene, CDR1 is KGHDR and CDR2 is SFDVKD. The CDR3 DNA follows: TGTGCCACCAGTGATTCTGTTACAGGGGCGAGCGTGAGGGGCGCGCAGTTCTTC. This translates into CATSDSVTGASVRGAQFF.

This clonotype was picked up a small number of times. V and J are TRBV30 and TRBJ2-1; TRBD2 might be the D (6 bases). V dropped 3 bases and J dropped 6 bases, with 15 bases sitting between them. This CDR3 spans 14 amino acids. Germline V gene sequence: CDR1 GTSNPN, CDR2 SVGIG (reference sequence). The CDR3 region is CAWREGGIGNEQFF. The CDR3 DNA follows: TGTGCCTGGAGGGAGGGCGGGATCGGCAATGAGCAGTTCTTC.

V gene TRBV6-1 combines with J gene TRBJ2-3; 8 nucleotides line up with TRBD2. The CDR3 covers 15 residues. Germline V gene sequence: CDR1 MNHNS, CDR2 SASEGT. V shed 4 bases, J shed 1 base, and the junction held 4 bases outside the gene matches. CDR3 sequence reads: CASSAATSGTDTQYF. The CDR3 DNA sequence: TGTGCCAGCAGTGCCGCGACTAGCGGCACAGATACGCAGTATTTT.